What follows is one T cell receptor beta chain and its context. A much larger clone differs by one base, so this may be a read error. The record originates from a study of T cells in Graves' hyperthyroidism and ophthalmopathy. Amplification yielded TCR beta CDR3 regions, with RNA transcripts as the source. First-round RT-PCR of the TCR CDR3 relied on the HTBI primer set. TCRdb analysed the multiplex PCR reads with MiXCR anew, one entry per CDR3 protein. The sample lists approximately 520,000 distinct CDR3 sequences, around a quarter seen once, with about 10% in the top ten. Germline V gene lookup returns CDR1 SGHNT and CDR2 YENEEA. The CDR3 loop spans 12 amino acids.

The source material was blood. The J gene is TRBJ2-5, the V gene TRBV11-3; D gene ambiguous. This clonotype was obtained from a woman in her 30s with Graves' ophthalmopathy. CDR3 bases: TGTTCCAGCAGCTTAGATTGGGGGACCCAGTACTTC. Translation: CSSSLDWGTQYF.